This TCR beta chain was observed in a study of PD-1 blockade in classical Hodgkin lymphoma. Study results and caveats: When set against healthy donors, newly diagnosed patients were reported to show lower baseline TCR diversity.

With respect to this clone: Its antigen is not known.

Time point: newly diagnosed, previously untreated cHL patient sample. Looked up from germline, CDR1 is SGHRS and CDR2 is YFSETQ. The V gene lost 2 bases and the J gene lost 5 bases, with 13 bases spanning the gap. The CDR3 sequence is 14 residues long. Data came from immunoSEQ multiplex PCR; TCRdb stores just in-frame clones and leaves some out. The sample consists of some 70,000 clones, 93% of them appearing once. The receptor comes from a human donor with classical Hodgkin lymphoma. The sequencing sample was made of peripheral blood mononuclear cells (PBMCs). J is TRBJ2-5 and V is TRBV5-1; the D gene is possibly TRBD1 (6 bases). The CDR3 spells CASSLSDRLETQYF. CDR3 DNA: TGCGCCAGCAGCTTATCCGACAGGTTGGAGACCCAGTACTTC.